These 10 T cell receptor beta chains originate from one sample sequenced in a study of T cell responses to AZD1222 COVID-19 vaccine. The repertoire was sequenced with immunoSEQ multiplex PCR; TCRdb's copy has only in-frame clones and lacks some. Of 100,000 to 150,000 clones detected, 88% appear once; the ten largest clones hold 15% to 20%. Material: peripheral blood, obtained on day 0 of MenACWY control vaccination. The receptors here all came from an adult in good health.

The chain links TRBV13 to TRBJ2-5; 9 bases align to TRBD2. Germline-derived CDR1 and CDR2 are PRHDT and FYEKMQ (reference sequence). This CDR3 has 13 residues. J lost 7 bases, V lost 3 bases, and 3 bases had no gene match. The CDR3 sequence is CASSLGREGTQYF. CDR3 DNA sequence: TGTGCCAGCAGCTTGGGGCGGGAGGGGACCCAGTACTTC.

This chain joins TRBV5-1 and TRBJ2-3; D unclear. The CDR3 runs to 14 residues. Trimming cost V 0 bases and J 4 bases, with 9 bases left between them. Germline V gene data show CDR1 as SGHRS and CDR2 as YFSETQ. The DNA of the CDR3 is TGCGCCAGCAGCTTGGCCGGATCGGCAGATACGCAGTATTTT. As protein: CASSLAGSADTQYF.

As regards this clone: A read error may produce the germline difference seen at one junction end. The J gene is TRBJ2-3, the V gene TRBV7-9, with D possibly being TRBD2 (6 bases). CDR1 is SEHNR and CDR2 is FQNEAQ in the germline V gene (reference sequence). This CDR3 is built from 15 residues. CDR3 region: CASNLLGGRRDTQYF. The CDR3 DNA sequence: TGTGCCAGCAACTTATTAGGAGGGAGACGAGATACGCAGTATTTT. The entire variable domain, with the rest obtained from reference TRBV7-9 and TRBJ2-3, is as follows: DTGVSQNPRHKITKRGQNVTFRCDPISEHNRLYWYRQTLGQGPEFLTYFQNEAQLEKSRLLSDRFSAERPKGSFSTLEIQRTEQGDSAMYLCASNLLGGRRDTQYFGPGTRLTVL.

The genes are TRBV7-3 and TRBJ2-5; 8 bases match TRBD2. This CDR3 is 13 amino acids long. V lost 5 bases to trimming and J lost 5 bases; unmatched junction nucleotides: 4. Germline CDR1 and CDR2: SGHTA and FQGTGA. Here the CDR3 reads CASSSSGKETQYF. The CDR3 coding sequence is TGTGCCAGCAGCAGTAGCGGGAAGGAGACCCAGTACTTC. The full variable domain, in which reference TRBV7-3 and TRBJ2-5 provide the parts outside the CDR3, is GAGVSQTPSNKVTEKGKYVELRCDPISGHTALYWYRQSLGQGPEFLIYFQGTGAADDSGLPNDRFFAVRPEGSVSTLKIQRTERGDSAVYLCASSSSGKETQYFGPGTRLLVL.

The V and J genes are TRBV28 and TRBJ2-7, with 7 bases aligning to TRBD1. Germline V lookup: CDR1 MDHEN, CDR2 SYDVKM. The CDR3 consists of 17 residues. V shed 2 bases, J shed 4 bases, and the junction held 14 bases outside the gene matches. The CDR3 coding sequence is TGTGCCAGCAGTTTACCTATCATGGGACAGAGGACATACGAGCAGTACTTC. Protein: CASSLPIMGQRTYEQYF. The variable domain in full, with the rest retrieved from reference TRBV28 and TRBJ2-7, is DVKVTQSSRYLVKRTGEKVFLECVQDMDHENMFWYRQDPGLGLRLIYFSYDVKMKEKGDIPEGYSVSREKKERFSLILESASTNQTSMYLCASSLPIMGQRTYEQYFGPGTRLTVT.

The V call is TRBV4-1, the J call TRBJ2-7; D is perhaps TRBD1 or TRBD2 (6 bases each). V gave up 2 bases and J gave up 0 bases, with 11 bases separating them. CDR3 length equals 15 residues. The germline V gene has CDR1 MGHRA and CDR2 YSYEKL. The CDR3 DNA reads as TGCGCCAGCAGCCAACGTGGGGGGCCCTCCTACGAGCAGTACTTC. Its protein is CASSQRGGPSYEQYF.

This rearrangement joins TRBV2 to TRBJ1-1, with D hard to call. The V and J ends lost 10 bases and 4 bases respectively, with 13 bases between them. Looked up from germline, CDR1 is SNHLY and CDR2 is FYNNEI. The CDR3 contains 12 residues. Here the CDR3 reads CATPAGGTEAFF. In DNA, the CDR3 is TGTGCCACCCCGGCGGGCGGCACTGAAGCTTTCTTT.

The chain carries TRBV9 and TRBJ2-3; 8 bases are shared with TRBD2. V dropped 4 bases and J dropped 2; count of bases not matched to a gene: 12. This CDR3 has 17 residues. CDR1 is SGDLS, CDR2 YYNGEE, per germline. CDR3: CASSLRMGGGTTDTQYF. The CDR3, as DNA: TGTGCCAGCAGCCTTAGGATGGGCGGGGGGACCACAGATACGCAGTATTTT.

This rearrangement joins TRBV18 to TRBJ1-3; D is ambiguous. V lost 2 bases, J lost 0 bases, and 8 bases lay in between. Germline V gene lookup returns CDR1 KGHSH and CDR2 LQKENI. The CDR3 spans 15 residues. CDR3: CASSPTTDSGNTIYF. The CDR3, as DNA: TGTGCCAGCTCACCAACTACAGACTCTGGAAACACCATATATTTT.

V and J are TRBV18 and TRBJ1-1; unclear D gene. CDR1 and CDR2 from the germline V gene are KGHSH and LQKENI. CDR3 length: 13 amino acids. V was shortened by 5 bases and J by 3 bases, with 10 bases between the two germline ends. The CDR3 loop reads CASSDGRHTEAFF. The CDR3 nucleotides are TGTGCCAGCTCAGACGGTCGGCACACTGAAGCTTTCTTT.